This paragraph covers one T cell receptor beta chain sequence. The sample belongs to a study of T cells in Graves' hyperthyroidism and ophthalmopathy. TCR beta CDR3 regions were amplified from RNA transcripts. During a first-round RT-PCR of the TCR CDR3, the HTBI primer set was used. TCRdb re-analysed the multiplex PCR reads in MiXCR, keeping a single row per CDR3 protein. The sample records around 580,000 distinct CDR3 sequences, just over 45% being singletons. The clonotype originates from a woman under 30 with Graves' hyperthyroidism. The sequenced sample consisted of peripheral blood or thyroid tissue (not recorded which).

CDR3 amino acids: CASSLGQTIEQYF. The CDR3 DNA reads as TGTGCCAGCAGCTTGGGCCAGACCATCGAGCAGTACTTC. The J gene is TRBJ2-7, the V gene TRBV5-6; D gene unclear. CDR3 length: 13 residues. With 0 bases removed from V and 6 bases from J, the gap between germline ends came to 10 bases. Germline lookup yields CDR1 SGHDT and CDR2 YYEEEE. The whole variable domain, remainder taken from reference TRBV5-6 and TRBJ2-7, is DAGVTQSPTHLIKTRGQQVTLRCSPKSGHDTVSWYQQALGQGPQFIFQYYEEEERQRGNFPDRFSGHQFPNYSSELNVNALLLGDSALYLCASSLGQTIEQYFGPGTRLTVT.